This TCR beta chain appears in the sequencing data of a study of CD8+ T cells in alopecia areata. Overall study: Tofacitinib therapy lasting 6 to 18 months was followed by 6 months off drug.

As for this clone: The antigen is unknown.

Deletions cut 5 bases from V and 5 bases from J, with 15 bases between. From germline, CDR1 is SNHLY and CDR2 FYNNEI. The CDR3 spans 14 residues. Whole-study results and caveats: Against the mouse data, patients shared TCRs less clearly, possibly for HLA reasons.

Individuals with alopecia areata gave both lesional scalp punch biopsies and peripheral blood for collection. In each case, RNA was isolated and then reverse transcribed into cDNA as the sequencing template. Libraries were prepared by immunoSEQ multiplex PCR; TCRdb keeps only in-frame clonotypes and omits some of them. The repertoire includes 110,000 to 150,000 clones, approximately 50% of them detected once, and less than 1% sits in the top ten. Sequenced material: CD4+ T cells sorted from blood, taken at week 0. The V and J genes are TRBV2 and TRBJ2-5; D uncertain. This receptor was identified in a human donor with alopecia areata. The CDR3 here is CASSYTEEGETQYF. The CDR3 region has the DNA TGTGCCAGCAGTTACACCGAGGAAGGGGAGACCCAGTACTTC.